These 5 T cell receptor beta chains came from one sample sequenced in a study of a mutant IDH1 vaccine in newly diagnosed glioma (dated by TCRdb to about 2021). The meaning of the sample's time point label: week 5, during vaccination. A 20-mer mutant IDH1 peptide at 300 micrograms in Montanide made up each vaccine dose, which was injected subcutaneously together with topical imiquimod. These receptors' targets are unknown. Receptors were amplified or captured by the immunoSEQ multiplex PCR assay. This is the immuneACCESS table as TCRdb keeps it, with only in-frame sequences that have V and J called. A part of the clones is gone; compared with another copy, unresolved V genes explain less than half, and the rest is unexplained. The sample table lists more than 9,500 clones, around 87% of them with a count of one. Clones ranked in the top ten supply more than 4.5% of the sample. The specimen comprised PBMCs, sampled from a glioma patient whose treatment included an IDH1 peptide vaccine. Every receptor here comes from a woman aged 40 to 50 with glioma. Some clones in this sample may be carry-over from other donors' samples.

The chain combines TRBV30 with TRBJ2-2, with 11 nucleotides matching TRBD2. Germline CDR1 GTSNPN, CDR2 SVGIG (reference sequence). The CDR3 covers 15 residues. The J segment lost 4 bases and the V segment lost 2 bases, leaving 3 bases of the junction unmatched. The CDR3 sequence: CAWSSGTSGTGELFF. CDR3 nucleotides: TGTGCCTGGAGTTCCGGGACTAGCGGCACCGGGGAGCTGTTTTTT.

The rearrangement uses TRBV2 and TRBJ1-2; a weak D match, TRBD1 (5 bases). Germline CDR1 is SNHLY and CDR2 is FYNNEI. V lost 7 bases to trimming and J lost 5 bases, with 26 bases between them. The CDR3 runs to 17 residues. CDR3 bases: TGTGCCAGCATCCGGTCGGGTAGGGCGAATTCAGGGTATGGCTACACCTTC. Protein product: CASIRSGRANSGYGYTF. Full variable domain (remainder filled in from reference TRBV2 and TRBJ1-2): EPEVTQTPSHQVTQMGQEVILRCVPISNHLYFYWYRQILGQKVEFLVSFYNNEISEKSEIFDDQFSVERPDGSNFTLKIRSTKLEDSAMYFCASIRSGRANSGYGYTFGSGTRLTVV.

This rearrangement joins TRBV5-1 to TRBJ1-2, with 12 bases identical to TRBD1. Looked up from germline, CDR1 is SGHRS and CDR2 is YFSETQ. The CDR3 consists of 14 residues. After removal of 4 bases from V and 8 bases from J, the junction contained 6 bases not matched to a gene. CDR3 nucleotides: TGCGCCAGCAGCAGGGGACAGGGGGCGGGAGGCTACACCTTC. Its translation: CASSRGQGAGGYTF.

V is TRBV5-1 and J is TRBJ2-5, with 11 bases matching TRBD2. The CDR3 is 17 residues long. CDR1 SGHRS and CDR2 YFSETQ come from the germline V gene. V trimming: 0 bases; J trimming: 3 bases; junction bases outside the gene matches: 7. This chain's CDR3 is CASSLGLAGREEETQYF. The CDR3 coding sequence is TGCGCCAGCAGCTTGGGACTAGCGGGACGGGAGGAAGAGACCCAGTACTTC.

The CDR3 nucleotides are TGTGCCAGCGCCAGGGAAAGGCAAAAACTGTTTTTT. Its translation is CASARERQKLFF. V and J are TRBV18 and TRBJ1-4; D may be TRBD1 (5 bases). Germline CDR1 reads KGHSH; CDR2 reads LQKENI. The CDR3 has 12 residues. V was clipped by 8 bases and J by 9 bases, with 13 bases between them.